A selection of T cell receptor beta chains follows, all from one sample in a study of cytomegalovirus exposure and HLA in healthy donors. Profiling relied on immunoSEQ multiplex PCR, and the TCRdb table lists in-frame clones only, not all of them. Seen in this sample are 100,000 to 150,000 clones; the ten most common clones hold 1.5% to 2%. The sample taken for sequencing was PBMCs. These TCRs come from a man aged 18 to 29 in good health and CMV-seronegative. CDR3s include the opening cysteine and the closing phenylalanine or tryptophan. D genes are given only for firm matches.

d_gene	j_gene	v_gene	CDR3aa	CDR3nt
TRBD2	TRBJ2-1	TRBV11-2	CASSLGLAGGRFSYNEQFF	TGTGCCAGCAGCTTAGGTCTGGCCGGCGGGAGATTTTCCTACAATGAGCAGTTCTTC
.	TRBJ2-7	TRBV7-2	CASSLAHYEQYF	TGTGCCAGCAGCTTAGCTCACTACGAGCAGTACTTC
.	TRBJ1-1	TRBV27	CASSSAPRVSYTEAFF	TGTGCCAGCAGTTCCGCTCCACGGGTCTCCTACACTGAAGCTTTCTTT
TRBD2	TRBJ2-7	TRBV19	CASSTRTSGREYEQYF	TGTGCCAGTAGTACACGGACTAGCGGGCGCGAGTACGAGCAGTACTTC
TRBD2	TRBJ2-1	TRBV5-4	CASSWTSGSSYNEQFF	TGTGCCAGCAGCTGGACTAGCGGGAGCTCCTACAATGAGCAGTTCTTC
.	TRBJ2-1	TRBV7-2	CASKKGPSSSSYNEQFF	TGTGCCAGCAAGAAAGGCCCTAGCTCGAGCTCCTACAATGAGCAGTTCTTC
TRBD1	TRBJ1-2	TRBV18	CASSRGQDYGYTF	TGTGCCAGCTCACGGGGACAGGACTATGGCTACACCTTC
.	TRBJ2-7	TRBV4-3	CASSQDAAGAAYEQYF	TGCGCCAGCAGCCAAGATGCCGCAGGGGCGGCCTACGAGCAGTACTTC
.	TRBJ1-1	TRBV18	CASSPTAGDTEAFF	TGTGCCAGCTCACCAACGGCGGGCGACACTGAAGCTTTCTTT
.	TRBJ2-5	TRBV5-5	CASSHGQIQETQYF	TGTGCCAGCAGTCACGGACAGATTCAAGAGACCCAGTACTTC
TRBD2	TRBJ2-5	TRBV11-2	CASSLKGTSGIQETQYF	TGTGCCAGCAGCTTAAAGGGGACTAGCGGGATACAAGAGACCCAGTACTTC
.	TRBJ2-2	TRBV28	CASSPITGELFF	TGTGCCAGCAGCCCTATCACCGGGGAGCTGTTTTTT
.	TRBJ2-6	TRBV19	CASRRVQGPSGANVLTF	TGTGCCAGTAGGAGGGTACAGGGTCCTTCTGGGGCCAACGTCCTGACTTTC
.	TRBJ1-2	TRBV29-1	CSVSSTARSGYTF	TGCAGCGTGAGCAGTACGGCACGGAGTGGCTACACCTTC
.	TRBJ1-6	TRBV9	CASSFSNRENSPLHF	TGTGCCAGCAGCTTCTCAAACAGGGAAAATTCACCCCTCCACTTT
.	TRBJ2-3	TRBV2	CALLGRASTDTQYF	TGTGCCTTGCTGGGCAGGGCTAGCACAGATACGCAGTATTTT
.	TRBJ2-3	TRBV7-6	CASSLQIGNTQYF	TGTGCCAGCAGCTTACAAATCGGTAATACGCAGTATTTT
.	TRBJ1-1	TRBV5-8	CASSSYAEAFF	TGTGCCAGCAGCTCCTACGCGGAAGCTTTCTTT
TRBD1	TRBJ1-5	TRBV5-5	CASSFEGAGNQPQHF	TGTGCCAGCAGCTTTGAGGGGGCGGGCAATCAGCCCCAGCATTTT
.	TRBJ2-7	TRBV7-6	CASSPGPSYEQYF	TGTGCCAGCAGCCCGGGTCCATCCTACGAGCAGTACTTC
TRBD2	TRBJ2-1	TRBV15	CATRGTSVDEQFF	TGTGCCACCAGGGGGACTAGCGTCGATGAGCAGTTCTTC
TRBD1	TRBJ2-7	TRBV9	CASSVESRQGVYEQYF	TGTGCCAGCAGCGTAGAATCGCGACAGGGGGTTTACGAGCAGTACTTC
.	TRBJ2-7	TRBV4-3	CASSQTNGGYEQYF	TGCGCCAGCAGCCAAACGAACGGGGGCTACGAGCAGTACTTC
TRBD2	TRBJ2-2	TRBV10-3	CATPGRENTGELFF	TGTGCCACCCCCGGGAGGGAAAACACCGGGGAGCTGTTTTTT
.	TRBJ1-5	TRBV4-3	CASSQVLNQPQHF	TGCGCCAGCAGCCAAGTTTTAAATCAGCCCCAGCATTTT